The clone carrying this T cell receptor (beta chain) has a handful of counts. The data derive from a study of response to subunit inactivated influenza vaccine. TCRdb redid the calling of the RT-PCR reads with MiXCR, one entry per CDR3 protein. Among about 530,000 distinct CDR3 sequences, 10% to 15% were seen once, and the ten largest hold under 15%. Germline CDR1 and CDR2: SGHTA and FQGNSA. Trimming cost V 0 bases and J 10 bases, with 15 bases left between them. The CDR3 runs to 14 residues. This chain connects TRBV7-2 to TRBJ1-1; D perhaps matches TRBD1 (6 bases). The TCR originated in a man in his fifties who received an inactivated influenza vaccine. The sample in question was PBMCs from blood, obtained 35 to 45 days after vaccination. The CDR3 here is CASSLALGGQGAFF. CDR3 DNA: TGTGCCAGCAGCTTAGCGCTGGGGGGCCAAGGAGCTTTCTTT.